Shown below are 32 T cell receptor beta chains from a single sample sequenced in a study of T-cell memory formation after mild COVID-19. TCRdb called the 5' RACE reads again in MiXCR, with one record for every CDR3 protein. The repertoire holds 200,000 to 250,000 distinct CDR3 sequences, with less than 20% as singletons. The source material was PBMCs or a T cell subset sorted from them (not recorded which). The source of these receptors is an adult woman who had mild COVID-19 (a few samples of this study predate the infection). Cell type and time point are not known.

The chain couples TRBV4-1 to TRBJ1-5; D is ambiguous. Deletions cut 0 bases from V and 4 bases from J, with 13 bases between. CDR3 size: 16 residues. Looked up from germline, CDR1 is MGHRA and CDR2 is YSYEKL. In DNA form, the CDR3 reads TGCGCCAGCAGCCAAGATGCGTCTGGATCGAATCAGCCCCAGCATTTT. Residues: CASSQDASGSNQPQHF.

This rearrangement joins TRBV2 to TRBJ2-1; 7 positions agree with TRBD2. This CDR3 is built from 13 residues. CDR1 SNHLY and CDR2 FYNNEI come from the germline V gene. With 7 bases clipped from V and 8 bases from J, the junction kept 8 bases outside the gene matches. CDR3 protein: CASNRRELDEQFF. In DNA, the CDR3 is TGTGCCAGCAACCGGCGGGAGCTCGATGAGCAGTTCTTC.

CDR3 amino acids: CASSFGRASSYNEQFF. The CDR3, as DNA: TGTGCCAGCAGCTTTGGTAGGGCCAGCTCCTACAATGAGCAGTTCTTC. The chain combines TRBV7-3 with TRBJ2-1; no clear D gene. Germline CDR1 and CDR2: SGHTA and FQGTGA. V dropped 3 bases and J dropped 0 bases, with 12 bases sitting between them. The CDR3 loop spans 16 amino acids. The whole variable domain, filled in from reference TRBV7-3 and TRBJ2-1, reads GAGVSQTPSNKVTEKGKYVELRCDPISGHTALYWYRQSLGQGPEFLIYFQGTGAADDSGLPNDRFFAVRPEGSVSTLKIQRTERGDSAVYLCASSFGRASSYNEQFFGPGTRLTVL.

This clonotype was seen only a few times. The V gene is TRBV4-2, the J gene TRBJ2-1, with no clear D. Germline V CDR1 and CDR2: LGHNA, YNFKEQ. Trimming took off 4 bases at V and 0 bases at J, with 13 bases between the two ends. CDR3 length: 16 residues. The CDR3 spells CASSRDGWRSYNEQFF. As DNA, the CDR3 is TGTGCCAGCAGCCGAGACGGGTGGCGCTCCTACAATGAGCAGTTCTTC.

This clonotype was seen a handful of times. This chain links TRBV20-1 with TRBJ2-7; 7 bases align to TRBD1. This CDR3 spans 14 amino acids. Germline lookup yields CDR1 DFQATT and CDR2 SNEGSKA (reference sequence). The ends lost 8 bases at V and 6 bases at J; junction bases unmatched: 16. In DNA, the CDR3 is TGCAGTTACTTAGGGACAGTCAATTGGGGCGAGCAGTACTTC. This gives the protein CSYLGTVNWGEQYF.

There are many counts of this clonotype. The CDR3 sequence is CASSSPGGAYNEQFF. CDR3 DNA: TGTGCCAGTAGTTCGCCCGGGGGTGCCTACAATGAGCAGTTCTTC. The chain couples TRBV19 to TRBJ2-1, with D tentatively TRBD2 (6 bases). The CDR3 length is 15 residues. CDR1 and CDR2 from the germline V gene are LNHDA and SQIVND (reference sequence). V lost 5 bases and J 2 bases, leaving 13 bases between the germline ends.

This clonotype was seen a few times. The chain has TRBV20-1 and TRBJ2-4, with TRBD2 identical over 13 bases. The CDR3 runs 15 residues. V was clipped by 1 base and J by 7 bases; unmatched bases: 4. Germline loops: CDR1 DFQATT, CDR2 SNEGSKA (reference sequence). CDR3 nucleotides: TGCAGTGCTAGAGGGACTAGCGGGGGAGGGAACATTCAGTACTTC. It encodes CSARGTSGGGNIQYF.

This clonotype was observed a few times. The chain has TRBV4-1 and TRBJ2-1; D possibly uses TRBD1 or TRBD2 (5 bases each). CDR1 is MGHRA and CDR2 is YSYEKL in the germline V gene. The CDR3 has 15 residues. The ends were cut back, 0 bases at V and 0 bases at J, with 6 bases in the middle. The CDR3 loop is CASSQDGTSYNEQFF. Here the CDR3 DNA reads TGCGCCAGCAGCCAAGATGGGACCTCCTACAATGAGCAGTTCTTC.

The CDR3 loop is CAWSRVGWTGDADYGYTF. The CDR3 DNA reads TGTGCCTGGAGTCGCGTAGGTTGGACAGGGGACGCGGATTATGGCTACACCTTC. The chain links TRBV30 to TRBJ1-2; the match to TRBD1 covers 9 bases. With V trimmed by 2 bases and J by 5 bases, 18 bases remained unmatched. Germline CDR1 and CDR2: GTSNPN and SVGIG (reference sequence). This CDR3 spans 18 amino acids.

Only a few counts were recorded for this clonotype. This chain joins TRBV24-1 and TRBJ1-5; D remains ambiguous. Between the trimmed V and J ends, which lost 1 base and 4 bases, there was a span of 1 base. Germline CDR1 and CDR2: KGHDR and SFDVKD. The CDR3 covers 12 residues. The CDR3 DNA reads as TGTGCCACCAGTGATTTAAATCAGCCCCAGCATTTT. It codes for CATSDLNQPQHF.

For the CDR3, the DNA is TGTGCCTGGAGTTCGACAGGCGGTCAGCCCCAGCATTTT. Its translation: CAWSSTGGQPQHF. The chain couples TRBV30 to TRBJ1-5, with D perhaps TRBD1 (6 bases). CDR1 GTSNPN and CDR2 SVGIG come from the germline V gene (reference sequence). Trimming took off 2 bases at V and 6 bases at J, with 11 bases between the two ends. This CDR3 contains 13 residues.

This clonotype appeared a few times. V usage is TRBV20-1 and J usage is TRBJ2-7; D may be TRBD1 (6 bases). V was clipped by 4 bases and J by 5 bases, with 12 bases between them. Per the germline V gene, CDR1 is DFQATT and CDR2 is SNEGSKA (reference sequence). The CDR3 has 12 amino acids. In nucleotides, the CDR3 is TGCAGTGCTATTAGGGGGAACGACGAGCAGTACTTC. As protein: CSAIRGNDEQYF.

This clonotype has more than one count but fewer than ten. The chain employs TRBV2 and TRBJ2-7, with 7 bases that match TRBD1. The germline V gene has CDR1 SNHLY and CDR2 FYNNEI. The CDR3 has 14 residues. V shed 6 bases and J 3 bases; nucleotides not matched to a gene: 8. The CDR3 bases are TGTGCCAGCAGCCTGACAGGGTCTCTCTACGAGCAGTACTTC. It encodes CASSLTGSLYEQYF.

The rearrangement uses TRBV5-1 and TRBJ2-1; tentatively, D is TRBD1 (5 bases). Germline-derived CDR1 and CDR2 are SGHRS and YFSETQ. This CDR3 is built from 16 residues. V was trimmed by 0 bases and J by 0 bases, leaving 10 bases between them. CDR3 region: CASSLGTTVSYNEQFF. For the CDR3, the DNA is TGCGCCAGCAGCTTGGGGACGACAGTCTCCTACAATGAGCAGTTCTTC.

This clonotype has just a few counts. As DNA, the CDR3 is TGTGCCAGCAGTCTTATTCCGGGACTAGCGGGAGACAATGAGCAGTTCTTC. This gives the protein CASSLIPGLAGDNEQFF. V and J are TRBV6-2 or TRBV6-3 and TRBJ2-1; 14 nucleotides match TRBD2. Trimming took 5 bases from V and 5 from J; bases not matched to a gene: 8. The CDR3 runs to 17 residues. The germline V gene has CDR1 MNHEY and CDR2 SVGEGT.

This clonotype has at least ten counts. This sequence joins TRBV10-3 and TRBJ2-3; 9 nucleotides agree with TRBD1. The CDR3 runs 14 residues. V was pared by 6 bases and J by 6 bases, with 7 bases of the junction left unmatched. CDR1 ENHRY and CDR2 SYGVKD come from the germline V gene. The CDR3 DNA sequence: TGTGCCATCAGCCCTCGGGACAGGGCGGATACGCAGTATTTT. Protein product: CAISPRDRADTQYF.

There are a few counts of this clonotype. The J gene is TRBJ2-5, the V gene TRBV20-1; weak D call: TRBD1 (5 bases). Germline lookup yields CDR1 DFQATT and CDR2 SNEGSKA (reference sequence). The CDR3 is 11 amino acids. V was clipped by 7 bases and J by 4 bases, with 10 bases between them. CDR3 coding DNA: TGCAGTGGCAGGGTTTTAGAGACCCAGTACTTC. Protein: CSGRVLETQYF.

This clonotype occurred a few times. The gene calls are TRBV5-4 and TRBJ2-1; 7 bases are shared with TRBD1. The CDR3 runs 15 residues. The germline V gene encodes CDR1 SGHNT and CDR2 YYREEE (reference sequence). Trimming cost V 4 bases and J 7 bases; bases outside gene matches: 11. CDR3 coding DNA: TGTGCCAGCAGCACCTGGACAGGTCTGGGGAATGAGCAGTTCTTC. Translating it yields CASSTWTGLGNEQFF.

The sample holds many counts of this clonotype. V gene TRBV5-4 combines with J gene TRBJ1-6; D is perhaps TRBD1 (5 bases). This CDR3 is built from 14 residues. The V end lost 5 bases, the J end lost 6 bases, and 12 bases lay between the germline ends. The V gene's germline CDR1 is SGHNT and CDR2 YYREEE (reference sequence). The DNA for the CDR3 is TGTGCCAGCAGTATCCCAGGGAGTAATTCACCCCTCCACTTT. Translated: CASSIPGSNSPLHF. The whole variable domain, filled in from reference TRBV5-4 and TRBJ1-6, reads ETGVTQSPTHLIKTRGQQVTLRCSSQSGHNTVSWYQQALGQGPQFIFQYYREEENGRGNFPPRFSGLQFPNYSSELNVNALELDDSALYLCASSIPGSNSPLHFGNGTRLTVT.

V gene TRBV19 combines with J gene TRBJ2-3; D call uncertain. The CDR3 is 15 amino acids. CDR1 and CDR2 (germline): LNHDA, SQIVND (reference sequence). V was cut by 4 bases and J by 2 bases, with 13 bases left in between. The DNA of the CDR3 is TGTGCCAGTAGTAGCCACCAACCTCACACAGATACGCAGTATTTT. This encodes CASSSHQPHTDTQYF.

The genes are TRBV6-1 and TRBJ2-1; 16 nucleotides agree with TRBD2. The V segment lost 10 bases and the J segment 10 bases; nucleotides outside the gene matches: 4. This CDR3 is built from 13 residues. Germline loops: CDR1 MNHNS, CDR2 SASEGT. The DNA for the CDR3 is TGTGCCACCACGGGACTAGCGGGGGGGGAGCAGTTCTTC. It encodes CATTGLAGGEQFF.

The gene calls are TRBV20-1 and TRBJ2-7; 11 bases fit TRBD2. This CDR3 comprises 14 residues. Germline V gene lookup returns CDR1 DFQATT and CDR2 SNEGSKA (reference sequence). The junction had 8 bases not matched to a gene; V was cut back by 5 bases and J by 5 bases. The CDR3 bases are TGCAGTGCTCACCCTAGCGGGAGGATGGACGAGCAGTACTTC. Protein product: CSAHPSGRMDEQYF.

This clonotype was seen a few times. The chain is built from TRBV12-3 or TRBV12-4 and TRBJ2-1; 12 bases align to TRBD2. The CDR3 spans 14 residues. The junction had 7 bases not matched to a gene; V was cut back by 10 bases and J by 6 bases. This CDR3 is CATRLAGASNEQFF. For the CDR3, the DNA is TGTGCCACCCGACTAGCGGGAGCTTCCAATGAGCAGTTCTTC.

The chain employs TRBV12-3 or TRBV12-4 and TRBJ2-3, with 15 bases fitting TRBD2. The CDR3 totals 16 residues. Trimming cost V 5 bases and J 4 bases; bases outside gene matches: 4. CDR3: CASSGLAGGQADTQYF. CDR3 nucleotides: TGTGCCAGCAGTGGACTAGCGGGGGGGCAGGCAGATACGCAGTATTTT.

In its sample, this clonotype was seen a few times. The chain is built from TRBV12-3 or TRBV12-4 and TRBJ1-5; no firm D call. V was pared by 5 bases and J by 9 bases, with 11 bases between. The CDR3 totals 12 residues. The CDR3 loop is CASSPPGSPQHF. The CDR3 DNA reads TGTGCCAGCAGTCCCCCGGGATCGCCCCAGCATTTT.

This chain uses TRBV2 with TRBJ1-1, with D possibly matching TRBD1 (6 bases). Trimming left V 7 bases short and J 2 bases short, with 14 bases between. Germline V CDR1 and CDR2: SNHLY, FYNNEI. The CDR3 spans 14 residues. The CDR3 DNA reads as TGTGCCAGCAAATCTGGACAGAGAAACACTGAAGCTTTCTTT. Its protein product is CASKSGQRNTEAFF.

The chain employs TRBV19 and TRBJ1-1; D gene ambiguous. The length of the CDR3 is 15 residues. V was trimmed by 5 bases and J by 1 base, leaving 14 bases between them. Germline V gene data show CDR1 as LNHDA and CDR2 as SQIVND (reference sequence). The CDR3 protein is CASSDPGGRNTEAFF. CDR3 coding DNA: TGTGCCAGTAGTGACCCGGGAGGGAGGAACACTGAAGCTTTCTTT.

In this sample, this clonotype turned up many times. V and J are TRBV12-3 or TRBV12-4 and TRBJ2-4, with D maybe TRBD2 (6 bases). The V gene lost 8 bases and the J gene lost 8 bases, with 19 bases spanning the gap. The CDR3 is made up of 14 amino acids. The DNA of the CDR3 is TGTGCCAGCTCTCAGGGAGCTGCGGGGTACATTCAGTACTTC. Its protein product is CASSQGAAGYIQYF.

The chain joins TRBV24-1 to TRBJ2-2; D might be TRBD2 (5 bases). Per germline, CDR1 KGHDR and CDR2 SFDVKD. The germline V and J ends were trimmed by 3 bases and 5 bases, with 18 bases remaining between them. CDR3 length: 17 amino acids. CDR3 loop: CATSDPPGERGTGELFF. DNA of the CDR3: TGTGCCACCAGTGATCCCCCTGGCGAGAGAGGGACCGGGGAGCTGTTTTTT.

This chain joins TRBV30 and TRBJ2-2, with D tentatively TRBD1 (5 bases). The germline V and J ends were trimmed by 0 bases and 4 bases, with 12 bases remaining between them. The V gene's germline CDR1 is GTSNPN and CDR2 SVGIG (reference sequence). The CDR3 is 15 residues long. Here the CDR3 reads CAWSVLQGSTGELFF. DNA for the CDR3: TGTGCCTGGAGTGTACTGCAGGGATCCACCGGGGAGCTGTTTTTT.

The chain couples TRBV20-1 to TRBJ2-5; possibly TRBD2 for D (5 bases). The V gene lost 5 bases and the J gene lost 1 base, with 11 bases spanning the gap. This CDR3 is built from 13 residues. The germline V gene encodes CDR1 DFQATT and CDR2 SNEGSKA (reference sequence). CDR3 bases: TGCAGTGCTCTGGAGCGGCTCCAAGAGACCCAGTACTTC. It is translated as CSALERLQETQYF.

This clonotype was seen more than once but under ten times. The J gene is TRBJ2-5, the V gene TRBV7-8; 7 bases agree with TRBD1. CDR1 is SGHVS, CDR2 FQNEAQ, per germline. V trimming: 4 bases; J trimming: 5 bases; junction bases outside the gene matches: 10. This CDR3 contains 15 residues. The CDR3 is CASSSLLVRGETQYF. In DNA form, the CDR3 reads TGTGCCAGCAGCTCCCTGCTCGTCAGGGGGGAGACCCAGTACTTC.